This note documents a single TCR beta chain sequence. This sample is drawn from a study of T-cell reconstitution after alpha-beta-depleted transplantation in children. Trimming took off 1 base at V and 0 bases at J, with 13 bases between the two ends. CDR1 is SEHNR, CDR2 FQNEAQ, per germline (reference sequence). CDR3 length: 16 amino acids. Unique molecular identifiers were used to barcode this TCRbeta library. TCRdb independently ran MiXCR on the PCR reads; one entry per CDR3 protein. The table shows about 610,000 distinct CDR3 sequences, with 10% occurring only once. The sample here was PBMCs from the stem cell graft donor, taken from the stem cell graft. The chain combines TRBV7-9 with TRBJ2-7; D tentatively fits TRBD1 or TRBD2 (5 bases each). This sequence was found in a human donor who donated a stem cell graft to a child with acute myeloid leukemia. CDR3 sequence (DNA): TGTGCCAGCAGCTTAGAGGGGCTAGGGAGCTCCTACGAGCAGTACTTC. It specifies CASSLEGLGSSYEQYF. Using reference TRBV7-9 and TRBJ2-7 for the parts outside the CDR3, the full variable domain is DTGVSQNPRHKITKRGQNVTFRCDPISEHNRLYWYRQTLGQGPEFLTYFQNEAQLEKSRLLSDRFSAERPKGSFSTLEIQRTEQGDSAMYLCASSLEGLGSSYEQYFGPGTRLTVT.